This TCR beta chain was captured in a study of control samples from healthy donors and cancer patients. Method: immunoSEQ multiplex PCR; TCRdb's copy keeps in-frame clones and lacks some. The table records some 120,000 clones, around 93% of them present only once. From germline, CDR1 is DFQATT and CDR2 SNEGSKA (reference sequence). V lost 3 bases to trimming and J lost 8 bases, with 18 bases between them. The CDR3 sequence is 14 residues long. Sequencing was performed on blood. V usage is TRBV20-1 and J usage is TRBJ2-3, with D perhaps TRBD2 (5 bases). This sequence was found in a man aged 18-30 years in good health. CDR3 bases: TGCAGTGCTAGTAGGACCGAGACCCGGGGTACGCAGTATTTT. This sequence encodes CSASRTETRGTQYF.